Following are 15 T cell receptor beta chains from one sample sequenced in a study of regulatory T cells in long-lasting Graves disease (dated by TCRdb to the early 2020s). Explained via the paper, the time point label denotes: newly diagnosed GD, antithyroid drugs for less than 3 months. RNA was extracted from PBMCs in TRIzol for both TCR sequencing and RNA sequencing. Library preparation employed multiplex PCR. Sequencing was performed on an Illumina HiSeq 4000. TCR beta libraries were built with iRepertoire HTBI primers and Arm-PCR amplification of CDR3 regions. The public reads were reanalyzed by TCRdb: fastp trimming at Q25, MiXCR alignment, in-frame beta chains only. Entries are consolidated by CDR3 protein sequence, retaining the most common genes and DNA. Counted in this sample were a few hundred thousand distinct CDR3 sequences; roughly 18% of them appeared once. The ten largest make up about 15% of the sample.

The data also belong to a second study, concerning T cells in Graves' hyperthyroidism and ophthalmopathy.

The source was peripheral blood mononuclear cells (PBMCs), collected at new diagnosis, from a patient treated with antithyroid drugs. These receptors all stem from a woman under 40 with Graves disease. Donor details come from another sample of the same person, matched by shared clones.

The table lists this clonotype with many counts. CDR3 sequence reads: CSARDPRSTNQPQHF. CDR3 in DNA: TGCAGTGCTAGAGATCCACGGAGTACTAATCAGCCCCAGCATTTT. V usage is TRBV20-1 and J usage is TRBJ1-5; no definite D call. The length of the CDR3 is 15 residues. Germline values: CDR1 DFQATT, CDR2 SNEGSKA (reference sequence). Trimming left V 0 bases short and J 4 bases short, with 13 bases between.

The rearrangement uses TRBV19 and TRBJ1-2; 8 bases fit TRBD1. The CDR3 covers 14 residues. Germline CDR1 is LNHDA and CDR2 is SQIVND (reference sequence). Germline trimming cut 4 bases from V and 4 bases from J; bases unmatched to any gene: 5. CDR3 nucleotides: TGTGCCAGTAGTAGGATTACAGGGGGCTATGGCTACACCTTC. Translated, it gives CASSRITGGYGYTF. Drawing the rest from reference TRBV19 and TRBJ1-2, the complete variable domain is DGGITQSPKYLFRKEGQNVTLSCEQNLNHDAMYWYRQDPGQGLRLIYYSQIVNDFQKGDIAEGYSVSREKKESFPLTVTSAQKNPTAFYLCASSRITGGYGYTFGSGTRLTVV.

This clonotype was counted ten times or more. The chain is built from TRBV20-1 and TRBJ1-2, with TRBD1 matching over 8 bases. Trimming at V came to 2 bases and at J to 8 bases, leaving 4 bases not matched to a gene. The CDR3 loop spans 12 amino acids. Germline V gives CDR1 DFQATT, CDR2 SNEGSKA (reference sequence). DNA of the CDR3: TGCAGTGCTAGACAGGGGGCGTTGGGCTACACCTTC. This gives the protein CSARQGALGYTF.

This clonotype has at least ten counts. V and J are TRBV28 and TRBJ2-4, with 15 positions matching TRBD2. CDR1 is MDHEN, CDR2 SYDVKM, per germline. V lost 5 bases to trimming and J lost 7 bases; unmatched junction nucleotides: 12. The CDR3 covers 18 residues. CDR3 DNA: TGTGCCAGCAGTCATCCATGGACTAGCGGGAGGGAATTGAACATTCAGTACTTC. Translated, it gives CASSHPWTSGRELNIQYF.

This clonotype was found many times. The chain uses TRBV10-3 and TRBJ1-6, with D possibly being TRBD1 (5 bases). The CDR3 has 15 amino acids. V was pared by 9 bases and J by 1 base, with 13 bases between. Germline CDR1 is ENHRY and CDR2 is SYGVKD. The chain's CDR3 is CAISPGASYNSPLHF. CDR3 in DNA: TGTGCCATATCCCCCGGGGCGTCCTATAATTCACCCCTCCACTTT.

This clonotype has just a few counts. The genes are TRBV10-1 and TRBJ2-1; the D gene is possibly TRBD2 (6 bases). CDR3 length: 16 amino acids. Trimming cost V 0 bases and J 4 bases, with 13 bases left between them. CDR1 WNHNN and CDR2 SYGVQD come from the germline V gene (reference sequence). DNA for the CDR3: TGCGCCAGCAGTGAGTCGTTAGCGGCAACATACAATGAGCAGTTCTTC. Translated: CASSESLAATYNEQFF.

This clonotype was recorded at least ten times. The chain uses TRBV10-3 and TRBJ2-7; TRBD1 agrees at 9 bases. The CDR3 consists of 15 residues. Looked up from germline, CDR1 is ENHRY and CDR2 is SYGVKD. After removal of 6 bases from V and 5 bases from J, the junction contained 11 bases not matched to a gene. Written as DNA, the CDR3 is TGTGCCATCAGAATGACCGGGACAGGGAAGCACGAGCAGTACTTC. As protein: CAIRMTGTGKHEQYF.

A note on this clonotype: Being one base from a much bigger clone, this may be a read error. Since no conserved phenylalanine or tryptophan closes the CDR3, a read error is the likely cause. The chain recombines TRBV2 with TRBJ1-2; D gene ambiguous. The CDR3 totals 14 residues. The germline V and J ends were trimmed by 5 bases and 9 bases, with 19 bases remaining between them. Germline values: CDR1 SNHLY, CDR2 FYNNEI. The CDR3 DNA is TGTGCCAGCAGTCCCGGGTTGGGCCAAGGGAGCTACACCTCC. It codes for CASSPGLGQGSYTS.

This clonotype showed up just a few times. The rearrangement joins TRBV6-1 to TRBJ2-1; 10 bases line up with TRBD2. The CDR3 spans 15 residues. Germline CDR1 MNHNS, CDR2 SASEGT. The V and J ends lost 5 bases and 5 bases, in that order; junction bases with no gene match: 6. For the CDR3, the DNA is TGTGCCAGCAGTCACGGACTAGCGGAAAACAATGAGCAGTTCTTC. This encodes CASSHGLAENNEQFF.

The CDR3 region is CASSQDRTTSETQYF. As DNA, the CDR3 is TGTGCCAGCAGCCAAGATCGGACTACCTCAGAGACCCAGTACTTC. The chain has TRBV5-6 and TRBJ2-5, with D maybe TRBD2 (6 bases). Trimming cost V 4 bases and J 4 bases, with 17 bases left between them. This CDR3 spans 15 amino acids. CDR1 SGHDT and CDR2 YYEEEE come from the germline V gene. The whole variable domain, remainder taken from reference TRBV5-6 and TRBJ2-5, is DAGVTQSPTHLIKTRGQQVTLRCSPKSGHDTVSWYQQALGQGPQFIFQYYEEEERQRGNFPDRFSGHQFPNYSSELNVNALLLGDSALYLCASSQDRTTSETQYFGPGTRLLVL.

This clonotype was seen a handful of times. One end of the junction varies from germline; a read error may be responsible. CDR3 DNA: TGTGCCAGCAGCCAGGCCCCGGGGTGGGGGGAGCCAGGGAATGAGCGGTTCTTC. Residues: CASSQAPGWGEPGNERFF. The genes are TRBV9 and TRBJ2-1; the D gene is possibly TRBD2 (6 bases). CDR3 size: 18 residues. The germline V gene encodes CDR1 SGDLS and CDR2 YYNGEE. Supplemented by reference TRBV9 and TRBJ2-1, the full variable domain reads DSGVTQTPKHLITATGQRVTLRCSPRSGDLSVYWYQQSLDQGLQFLIQYYNGEERAKGNILERFSAQQFPDLHSELNLSSLELGDSALYFCASSQAPGWGEPGNERFFGPGTRLTVL.

Ten or more counts support this clonotype. V usage is TRBV14 and J usage is TRBJ2-3, with 12 positions matching TRBD2. CDR1 and CDR2 (germline): SGHDN, FVKESK. V lost 1 base to trimming and J lost 1 base; unmatched junction nucleotides: 9. The CDR3 is 19 amino acids. CDR3 in amino acids: CASSQGSLAGGLGTDTQYF. The CDR3 DNA is TGTGCCAGCAGCCAAGGGTCACTAGCGGGGGGCCTTGGCACAGATACGCAGTATTTT. Based on the CDR3 plus reference TRBV14 and TRBJ2-3, the full variable domain is EAGVTQFPSHSVIEKGQTVTLRCDPISGHDNLYWYRRVMGKEIKFLLHFVKESKQDESGMPNNRFLAERTGGTYSTLKVQPAELEDSGVYFCASSQGSLAGGLGTDTQYFGPGTRLTVL.

This clonotype was recorded at least ten times. This sequence joins TRBV2 and TRBJ2-5; TRBD2 matches 9 bases. The CDR3 length is 13 residues. The V and J ends lost 7 bases and 4 bases, in that order; junction bases with no gene match: 4. Per the germline V gene, CDR1 is SNHLY and CDR2 is FYNNEI. CDR3 sequence (DNA): TGTGCCAGCAAAGGTAGCGGGGGAGAGACCCAGTACTTC. Amino acid sequence: CASKGSGGETQYF.

In this sample, this clonotype turned up a few times. V is TRBV7-2 and J is TRBJ1-2, with TRBD1 matching 7 bases. The germline CDR1 and CDR2 sequences are SGHTA and FQGNSA. Unmatched junction bases numbered 8, after V lost 7 bases and J lost 0 bases. This CDR3 region has 15 residues. CDR3 coding DNA: TGTGCCAGCACCCTAGGGGGGACAGCTAACTATGGCTACACCTTC. It codes for CASTLGGTANYGYTF.

The chain is built from TRBV7-2 and TRBJ1-2; 8 bases match TRBD1. CDR3 length: 15 residues. The germline CDR1 and CDR2 sequences are SGHTA and FQGNSA. Germline trimming cut 0 bases from V and 6 bases from J; bases unmatched to any gene: 6. CDR3 residues: CASSLARQGTDGYTF. The CDR3 coding sequence is TGTGCCAGCAGCTTAGCTCGACAGGGGACGGATGGCTACACCTTC.